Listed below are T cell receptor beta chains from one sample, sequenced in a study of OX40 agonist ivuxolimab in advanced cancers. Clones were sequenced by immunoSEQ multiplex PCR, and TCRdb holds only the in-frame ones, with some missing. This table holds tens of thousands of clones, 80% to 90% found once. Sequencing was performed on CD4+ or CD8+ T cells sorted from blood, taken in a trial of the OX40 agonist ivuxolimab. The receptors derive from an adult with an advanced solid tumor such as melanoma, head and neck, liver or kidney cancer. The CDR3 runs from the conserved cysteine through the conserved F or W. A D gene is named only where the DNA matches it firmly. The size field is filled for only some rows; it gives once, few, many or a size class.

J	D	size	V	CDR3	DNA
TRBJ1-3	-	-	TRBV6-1	CASSEYRGYTGNTIYF	TGTGCCAGCAGTGAATATCGAGGTTATACTGGAAACACCATATATTTT
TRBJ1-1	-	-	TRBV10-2	CASSESAGYTEAFF	TGCGCCAGCAGTGAGTCGGCCGGGTACACTGAAGCTTTCTTT
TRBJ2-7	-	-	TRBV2	CASMTRTSSYEQYF	TGTGCCAGCATGACGCGTACTAGCTCCTACGAGCAGTACTTC
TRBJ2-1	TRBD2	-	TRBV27	CASSLRGLAANEQFF	TGTGCCAGCAGTCTCCGCGGACTAGCGGCCAATGAGCAGTTCTTC
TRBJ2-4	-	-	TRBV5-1	CASSPSLVSRNIQYF	TGCGCCAGCAGCCCCAGCCTAGTTAGTCGAAACATTCAGTACTTC
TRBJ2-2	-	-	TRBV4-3	CASSQAVAGELFF	TGCGCCAGCAGCCAAGCCGTAGCCGGGGAGCTGTTTTTT
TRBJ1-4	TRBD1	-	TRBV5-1	CASSLTGINEKLFF	TGCGCCAGCAGCCTGACAGGGATTAATGAAAAACTGTTTTTT
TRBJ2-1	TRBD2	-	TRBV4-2	CASSQEQGGTSGSYEQFF	TGTGCCAGCAGCCAAGAACAAGGGGGGACTAGCGGGAGCTATGAGCAGTTCTTC
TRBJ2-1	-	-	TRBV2	CATRKEGGGGNEQFF	TGTGCCACGAGAAAAGAGGGAGGAGGTGGGAATGAGCAGTTCTTC
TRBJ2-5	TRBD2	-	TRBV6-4	CASSELAGGPETQYF	TGTGCCAGCAGTGAACTAGCGGGAGGGCCAGAGACCCAGTACTTC
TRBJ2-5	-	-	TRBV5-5	CASSLNDYQETQYF	TGTGCCAGCAGCTTGAATGACTACCAAGAGACCCAGTACTTC
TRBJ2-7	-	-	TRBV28	CASRTGTGRGYEQYF	TGTGCCAGCAGGACGGGGACCGGGAGAGGTTACGAGCAGTACTTC
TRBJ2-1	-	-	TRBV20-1	CSARDNEQFF	TGCAGTGCTAGAGACAATGAGCAGTTCTTC
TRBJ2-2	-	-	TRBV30	CAWSLLAEFTGELFF	TGTGCCTGGAGTCTCTTAGCGGAGTTCACCGGGGAGCTGTTTTTT
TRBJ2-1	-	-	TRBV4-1	CASSQGNEQFF	TGCGCCAGCAGCCAAGGGAACGAGCAGTTCTTC
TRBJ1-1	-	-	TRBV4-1	CASSQVNENTEAFF	TGCGCCAGCAGCCAAGTTAACGAGAACACTGAAGCTTTCTTT
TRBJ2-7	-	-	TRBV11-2	CASSLEATSEQYF	TGTGCCAGCAGCTTAGAAGCGACTTCGGAGCAGTACTTC
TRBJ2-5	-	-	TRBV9	CASSETDQETQYF	TGTGCCAGCAGCGAAACAGACCAAGAGACCCAGTACTTC
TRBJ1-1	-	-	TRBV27	CASSFSGTEAFF	TGTGCCAGCAGTTTCTCTGGCACTGAAGCTTTCTTT
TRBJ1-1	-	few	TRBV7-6	CASSLAGAEAFF	TGTGCCAGCAGCTTAGCAGGGGCTGAAGCTTTCTTT
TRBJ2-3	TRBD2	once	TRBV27	CASSLMTSGSPDTQYF	TGTGCCAGCAGTTTAATGACTAGCGGGAGTCCTGATACGCAGTATTTT
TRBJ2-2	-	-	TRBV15	CATSSLSGEGTGELFF	TGTGCCACCAGCAGCCTTAGCGGAGAGGGGACCGGGGAGCTGTTTTTT